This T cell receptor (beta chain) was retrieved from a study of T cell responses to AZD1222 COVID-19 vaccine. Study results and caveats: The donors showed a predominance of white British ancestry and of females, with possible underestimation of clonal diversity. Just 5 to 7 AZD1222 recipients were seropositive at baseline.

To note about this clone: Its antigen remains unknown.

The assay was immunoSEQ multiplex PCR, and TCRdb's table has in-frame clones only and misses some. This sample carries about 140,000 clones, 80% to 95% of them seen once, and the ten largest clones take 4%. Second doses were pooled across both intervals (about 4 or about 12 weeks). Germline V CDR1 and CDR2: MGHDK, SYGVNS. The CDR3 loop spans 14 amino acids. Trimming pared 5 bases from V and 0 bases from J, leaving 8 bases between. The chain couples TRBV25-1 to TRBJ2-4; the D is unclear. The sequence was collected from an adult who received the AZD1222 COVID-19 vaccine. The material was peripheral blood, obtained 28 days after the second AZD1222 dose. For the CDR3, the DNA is TGTGCCAGCAGTCCCGATCCAGCCAAAAACATTCAGTACTTC. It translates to CASSPDPAKNIQYF.